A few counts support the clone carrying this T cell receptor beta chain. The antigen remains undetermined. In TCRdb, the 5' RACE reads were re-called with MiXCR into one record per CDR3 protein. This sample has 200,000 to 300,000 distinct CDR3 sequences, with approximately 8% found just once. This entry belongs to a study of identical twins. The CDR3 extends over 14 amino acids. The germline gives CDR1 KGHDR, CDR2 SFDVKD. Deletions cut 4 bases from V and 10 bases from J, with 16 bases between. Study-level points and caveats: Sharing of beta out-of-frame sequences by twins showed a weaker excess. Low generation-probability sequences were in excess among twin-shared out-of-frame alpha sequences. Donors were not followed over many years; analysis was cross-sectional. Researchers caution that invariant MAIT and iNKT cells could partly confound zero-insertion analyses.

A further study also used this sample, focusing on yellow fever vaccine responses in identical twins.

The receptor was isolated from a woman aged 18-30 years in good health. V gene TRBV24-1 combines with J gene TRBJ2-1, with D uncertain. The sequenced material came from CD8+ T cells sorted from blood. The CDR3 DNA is TGTGCCACCAGTGACACGACCCGAATTTGGGAGCAGTTCTTC. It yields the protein CATSDTTRIWEQFF.